This record concerns one T cell receptor beta chain sequence. Its target is not known. These data belong to a study of cytomegalovirus exposure and HLA in healthy donors. Amplification used 60 Vbeta primers and 13 Jbeta primers. Using immunoSEQ multiplex PCR, the repertoire was profiled, and TCRdb retains in-frame clones only, with some absent. The sample carries some 220,000 clones, roughly 81% recorded once. Study-wide results and caveats: Association of roughly 18,000 TCR beta sequences with HLA alleles was found at 0.05 false discovery rate in a later analysis. Earlier analysis found most TCR beta V segments productive about 87% or about 30% of the time.

This TCR was sampled from a girl aged 2 to 9 in good health and CMV-seronegative. Sequencing used PBMCs.

The CDR3, as DNA: TGTGCCAGCAGCCCCGGACTAGCGGGGGGTATAGGAAATGAGCAGTTCTTC. Encoded protein: CASSPGLAGGIGNEQFF. The chain has TRBV5-6 and TRBJ2-1; 14 positions agree with TRBD2. Trimming removed 4 bases from V and 7 bases from J; junction bases left unmatched: 10. CDR3 length: 17 residues. Germline V gene sequence: CDR1 SGHDT, CDR2 YYEEEE.